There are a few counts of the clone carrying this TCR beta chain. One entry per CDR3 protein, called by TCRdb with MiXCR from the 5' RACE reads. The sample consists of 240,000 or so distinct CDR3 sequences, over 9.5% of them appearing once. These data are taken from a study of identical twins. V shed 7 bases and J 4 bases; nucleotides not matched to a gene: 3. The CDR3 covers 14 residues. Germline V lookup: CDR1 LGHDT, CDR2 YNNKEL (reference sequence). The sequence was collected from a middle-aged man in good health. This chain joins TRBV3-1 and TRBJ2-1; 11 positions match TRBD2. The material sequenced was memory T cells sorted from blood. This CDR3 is CASTASGGYNEQFF. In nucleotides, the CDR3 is TGTGCCAGCACCGCTAGCGGGGGGTACAATGAGCAGTTCTTC.